This TCR beta chain was observed in a study of shared clonotypes between healthy human individuals (dated by TCRdb to the early 2020s). Notes on the research overall: A few men and a couple of women, aged 18 to 49 years, made up the cohort. For each donor, CD4 naive and CD4 memory were each run on three plates, CD8 naive on two plates, and CD8 memory on one plate. To estimate repertoire size and how much clonotypes are shared between individuals, the study performed deep sequencing of blood TCR repertoires from about five healthy adults. Libraries were prepared and TCR repertoires were sequenced by different laboratories using diverse techniques, in order to increase sequencing depth and limit assay-specific biases. Between about 0.9 and 9 billion PBMCs per donor were obtained by leukapheresis.

TCR CDR3 regions were amplified from genomic DNA by multiplex PCR using the deep immunoSEQ assay. For each cell subset, the extracted genomic DNA was distributed evenly across all wells of several immunoSEQ 96-well plates, and each plate served as one replicate. Each replicate PCR for sorted subsets received roughly 200 ng genomic DNA, equal to about 29,000 T cell genomes. The purified libraries were quantified using a Qubit 3.0 fluorometer, sized with a Bioanalyzer 2100, and then quantified again using the KAPA Library Quantification kit. Each immunoSEQ 96-well plate was sequenced on its own single-read 150-cycle Illumina NextSeq 550 flow cell. On the authors' methods: Because only junctional sequences without quality scores were contained in the immunoSEQ output, filtering matching that applied to full-length reads could not be performed. To assign V/J genes and CDR3, sequences were annotated against IMGT germline references using PyIR, a Python wrapper for IgBLAST v1.9. Reads with weak V/J assignments (E-value above 1e-6), missing CDR3, stop codons, out-of-frame junctions, or ambiguous translated residues were removed. V3J clonotypes were defined as sequences sharing an identical inferred V gene, J gene, and CDR3 amino acid sequence. Percentage overlap between repertoires was calculated by dividing the number of shared unique clonotypes by the size of the smaller repertoire. Three approaches were used to assess repertoire richness: RTK rarefaction, the Chao1 estimator, and Recon v2.1 estimates of unobserved clonotypes. Generation probabilities were computed with OLGA for all TCRbeta clonotypes obtained by the gDNA method from a few donors. As stored in TCRdb, this immuneACCESS dataset retains in-frame rearrangements with V and J assigned. A fraction of the clones does not appear; measured against another copy, unresolved V genes explain less than half of the discrepancy, and the remainder lacks a known reason. V and J calls and clone size come straight from that table; D and trimming were deduced from the DNA. The sample contains approximately 2,300,000 clones, around 92% of them found a single time. The ten top clones hold around 0.35% of the sample.

The donors were healthy, HIV-negative adults who had no recently reported acute infections or vaccinations. Every donor was a Caucasian adult residing in Nashville, Tennessee, USA. CD4+ T cells were enriched by magnetic negative selection; naive cells were then positively selected on CD45RA, and the negative fraction formed the memory subset. Blood was obtained by leukapheresis, after which PBMCs were separated by Ficoll-Histopaque density gradient centrifugation and cryopreserved in liquid nitrogen vapor phase. Analytical flow cytometry was used to check the purity and quantity of each magnetically sorted T cell population. From each sorted fraction, genomic DNA was isolated and quantified by UV absorbance on a Nanodrop 2000c. The full study reports these points: Pairwise subsampling indicated that sequencing depth was expected to affect the degree of clonotype sharing among donors. Sampling was limited to blood, and TCR repertoires in tissue likely differ from TCR repertoires in blood. Across a handful of donors, around 5.4% of naive CD4, around 3.3% of naive CD8, approximately 2.5% of memory CD4, and about 0.4% of memory CD8 clonotypes were shared. Rarefaction of sorted-subset datasets indicated incomplete sequencing despite the large sequencing depth. Compared with non-shared clonotypes, clonotypes shared by all four sorted-subset donors had higher generation probabilities. Naive subsets generally had larger estimated clonotype richness than memory subsets. Because the study included a small number of donors, the genetic and exposure-history diversity represented was limited.

Comment on this clone: Its cognate antigen has yet to be identified. The sample holds no much larger clone one base away, and base qualities are not on file.

The germline V gene encodes CDR1 KGHSH and CDR2 LQKENI. From the cysteine up to the phenylalanine, the CDR3 has a length of 16 residues. Only the CDR3 region is kept as DNA, spanning 48 bases read in frame from base 1. Trimming leaves V shorter by 3 bases and J shorter by 6 bases, with the junction holding 10 bases beyond the gene matches. The rearranged segments are TRBV18 and TRBJ1-4; 7 bases in the junction line up with TRBD1. Material for sequencing was naive CD4+ T cells from PBMCs. This specimen's cell subset or site label, per the study, means: CD45RA+ positively selected. This TCR came from a man between 18 and 35 years old in good health. Some clones in this sample may be carry-over from other donors' samples. The sequenced DNA: TGTGCCAGCTCACCCGAAGCAGGGGGAACCTATGAAAAACTGTTTTTT. The resulting protein is CASSPEAGGTYEKLFF.